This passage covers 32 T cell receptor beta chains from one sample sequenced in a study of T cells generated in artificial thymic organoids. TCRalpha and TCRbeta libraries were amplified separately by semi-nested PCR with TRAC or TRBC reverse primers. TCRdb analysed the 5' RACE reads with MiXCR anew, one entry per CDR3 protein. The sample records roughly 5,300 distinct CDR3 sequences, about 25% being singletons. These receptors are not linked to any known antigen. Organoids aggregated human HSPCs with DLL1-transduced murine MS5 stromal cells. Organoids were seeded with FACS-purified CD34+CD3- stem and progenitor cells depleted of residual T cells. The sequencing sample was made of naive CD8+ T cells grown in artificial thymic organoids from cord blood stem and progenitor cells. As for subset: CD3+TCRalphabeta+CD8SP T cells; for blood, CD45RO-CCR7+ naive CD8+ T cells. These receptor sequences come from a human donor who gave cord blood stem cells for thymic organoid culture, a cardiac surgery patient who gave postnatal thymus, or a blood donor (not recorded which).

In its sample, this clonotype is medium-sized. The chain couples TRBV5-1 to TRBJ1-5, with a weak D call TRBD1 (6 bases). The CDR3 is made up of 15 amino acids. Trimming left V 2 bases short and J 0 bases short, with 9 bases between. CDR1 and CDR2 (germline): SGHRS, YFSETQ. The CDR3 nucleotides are TGCGCCAGCAGCTTCGGGGGCTATAGCAATCAGCCCCAGCATTTT. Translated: CASSFGGYSNQPQHF.

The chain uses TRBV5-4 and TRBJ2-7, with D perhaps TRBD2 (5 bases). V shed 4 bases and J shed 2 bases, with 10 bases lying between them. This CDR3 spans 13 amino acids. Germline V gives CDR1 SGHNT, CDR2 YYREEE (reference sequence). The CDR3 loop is CASSLGVPYEQYF. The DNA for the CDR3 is TGTGCCAGCAGCCTCGGGGTCCCCTACGAGCAGTACTTC.

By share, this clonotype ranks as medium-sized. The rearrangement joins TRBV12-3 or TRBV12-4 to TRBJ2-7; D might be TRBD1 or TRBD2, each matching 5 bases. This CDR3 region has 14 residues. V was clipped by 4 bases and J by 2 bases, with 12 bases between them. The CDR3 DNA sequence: TGTGCCAGCAGTTGGCAGGGAGAAACCTACGAGCAGTACTTC. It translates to CASSWQGETYEQYF.

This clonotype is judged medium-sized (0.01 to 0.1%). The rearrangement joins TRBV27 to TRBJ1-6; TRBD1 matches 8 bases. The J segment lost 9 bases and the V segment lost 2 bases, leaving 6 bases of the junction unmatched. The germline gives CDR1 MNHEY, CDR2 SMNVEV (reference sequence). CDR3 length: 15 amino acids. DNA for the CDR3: TGTGCCAGCAGTTTAATACAGGGGGGAGGTTCACCCCTCCACTTT. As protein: CASSLIQGGGSPLHF.

DNA for the CDR3: TGTGCCCCGCAAGGGGGGGTCTTGGCTGCTGGCACAGATACGCAGTATTTT. Its translation: CAPQGGVLAAGTDTQYF. The chain carries TRBV4-2 and TRBJ2-3, with D possibly TRBD2 on 7 matching bases. The germline CDR1 and CDR2 sequences are LGHNA and YNFKEQ. This CDR3 is built from 17 residues. Deletions cut 11 bases from V and 1 base from J, with 25 bases between.

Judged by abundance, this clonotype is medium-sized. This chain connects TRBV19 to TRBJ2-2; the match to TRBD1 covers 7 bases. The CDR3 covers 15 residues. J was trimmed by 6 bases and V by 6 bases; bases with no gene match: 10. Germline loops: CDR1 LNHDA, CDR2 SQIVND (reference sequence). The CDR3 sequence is CASRGTDRVAGELFF. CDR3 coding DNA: TGTGCCAGTAGGGGCACCGACAGGGTCGCCGGGGAGCTGTTTTTT.

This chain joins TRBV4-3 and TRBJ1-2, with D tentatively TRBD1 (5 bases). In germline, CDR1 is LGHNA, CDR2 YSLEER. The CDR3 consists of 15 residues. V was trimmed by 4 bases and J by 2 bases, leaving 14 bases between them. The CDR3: CASSRRKGRNYGYTF. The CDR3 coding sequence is TGCGCCAGCAGCCGACGGAAGGGACGAAACTATGGCTACACCTTC.

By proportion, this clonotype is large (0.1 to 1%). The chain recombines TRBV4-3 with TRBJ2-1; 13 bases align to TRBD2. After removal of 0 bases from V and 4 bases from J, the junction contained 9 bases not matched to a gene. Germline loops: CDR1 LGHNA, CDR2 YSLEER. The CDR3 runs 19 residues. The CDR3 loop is CASSQDLTSGRAWYNEQFF. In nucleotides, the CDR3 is TGCGCCAGCAGCCAAGATCTAACTAGCGGGAGGGCCTGGTACAATGAGCAGTTCTTC.

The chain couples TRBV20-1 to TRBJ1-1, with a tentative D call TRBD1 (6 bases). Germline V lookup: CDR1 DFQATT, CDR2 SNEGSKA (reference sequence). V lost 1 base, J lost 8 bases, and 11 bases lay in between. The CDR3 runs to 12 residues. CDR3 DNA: TGCAGTGCTAGAGTCCCCAGGGGAGAAGCTTTCTTT. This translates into CSARVPRGEAFF.

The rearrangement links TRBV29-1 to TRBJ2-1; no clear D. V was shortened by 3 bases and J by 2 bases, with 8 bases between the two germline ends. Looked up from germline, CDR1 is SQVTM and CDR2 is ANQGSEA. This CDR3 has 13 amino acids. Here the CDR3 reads CSVEAATYNEQFF. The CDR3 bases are TGCAGCGTTGAGGCAGCCACCTACAATGAGCAGTTCTTC.

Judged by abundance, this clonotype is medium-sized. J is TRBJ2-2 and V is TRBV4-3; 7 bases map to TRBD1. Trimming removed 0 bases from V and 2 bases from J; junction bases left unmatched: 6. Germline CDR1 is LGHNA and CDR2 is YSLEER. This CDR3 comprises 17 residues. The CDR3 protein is CASSQDKGQANTGELFF. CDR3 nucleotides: TGCGCCAGCAGCCAAGATAAAGGACAGGCCAACACCGGGGAGCTGTTTTTT.

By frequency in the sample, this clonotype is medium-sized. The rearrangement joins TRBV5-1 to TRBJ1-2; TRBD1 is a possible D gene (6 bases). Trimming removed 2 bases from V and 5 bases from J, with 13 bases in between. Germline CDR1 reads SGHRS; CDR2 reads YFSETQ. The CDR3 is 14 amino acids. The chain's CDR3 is CASSLTGIGYGYTF. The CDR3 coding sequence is TGCGCCAGCAGCTTAACAGGGATAGGGTATGGCTACACCTTC.

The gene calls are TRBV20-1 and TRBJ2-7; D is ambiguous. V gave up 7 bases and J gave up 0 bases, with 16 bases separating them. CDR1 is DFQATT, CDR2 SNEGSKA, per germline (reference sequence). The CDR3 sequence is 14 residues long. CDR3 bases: TGCAGTGTCAGGTTACGACCGGCCTCCTACGAGCAGTACTTC. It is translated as CSVRLRPASYEQYF.

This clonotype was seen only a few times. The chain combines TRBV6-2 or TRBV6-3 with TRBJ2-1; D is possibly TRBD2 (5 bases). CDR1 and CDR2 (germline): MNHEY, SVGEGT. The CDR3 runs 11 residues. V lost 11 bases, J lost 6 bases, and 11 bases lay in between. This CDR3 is CASGMINEQFF. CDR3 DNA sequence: TGTGCCTCGGGGATGATCAATGAGCAGTTCTTC.

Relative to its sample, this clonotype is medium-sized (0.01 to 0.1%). DNA for the CDR3: TGTGCCAGCAGCTTCCCTGACACATACCAAGAGACCCAGTACTTC. Protein: CASSFPDTYQETQYF. The V and J genes are TRBV7-9 and TRBJ2-5, with unresolved D. The CDR3 is 15 residues long. The germline V gene has CDR1 SEHNR and CDR2 FQNEAQ (reference sequence). Trimming took off 3 bases at V and 0 bases at J, with 11 bases between the two ends.

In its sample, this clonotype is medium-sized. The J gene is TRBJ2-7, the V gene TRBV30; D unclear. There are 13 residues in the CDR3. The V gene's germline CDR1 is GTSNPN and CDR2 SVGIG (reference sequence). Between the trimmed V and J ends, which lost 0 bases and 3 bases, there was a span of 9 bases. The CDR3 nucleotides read TGTGCCTGGAGTGTACTATGTGGCTACGAGCAGTACTTC. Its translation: CAWSVLCGYEQYF.

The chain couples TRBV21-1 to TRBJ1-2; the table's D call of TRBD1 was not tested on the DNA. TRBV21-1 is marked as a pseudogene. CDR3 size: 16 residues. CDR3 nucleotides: TGTGCCAGCAGCCCCCCCCCGGGACAGCTTCCCTATGGCTACACCTTC. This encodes CASSPPPGQLPYGYTF.

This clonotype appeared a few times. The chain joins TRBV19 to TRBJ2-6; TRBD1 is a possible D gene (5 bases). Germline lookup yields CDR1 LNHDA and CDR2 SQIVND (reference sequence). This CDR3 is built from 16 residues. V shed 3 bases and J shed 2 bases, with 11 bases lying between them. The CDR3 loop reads CASSIPTAPGANVLTF. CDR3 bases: TGTGCCAGTAGTATTCCGACAGCCCCTGGGGCCAACGTCCTGACTTTC.

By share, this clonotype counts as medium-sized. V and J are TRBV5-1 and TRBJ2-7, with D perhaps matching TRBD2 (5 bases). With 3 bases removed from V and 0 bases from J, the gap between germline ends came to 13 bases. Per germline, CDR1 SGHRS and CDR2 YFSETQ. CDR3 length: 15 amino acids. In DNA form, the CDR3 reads TGCGCCAGCAGCTCTTACCCCGGGGTCTCCTACGAGCAGTACTTC. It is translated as CASSSYPGVSYEQYF.

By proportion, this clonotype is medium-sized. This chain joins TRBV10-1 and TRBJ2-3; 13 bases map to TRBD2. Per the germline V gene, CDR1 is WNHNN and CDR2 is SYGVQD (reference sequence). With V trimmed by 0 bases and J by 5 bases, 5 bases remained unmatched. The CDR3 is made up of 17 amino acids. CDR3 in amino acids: CASSESGGTSGKDTQYF. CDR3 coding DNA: TGCGCCAGCAGTGAGTCGGGGGGGACTAGCGGGAAAGATACGCAGTATTTT.

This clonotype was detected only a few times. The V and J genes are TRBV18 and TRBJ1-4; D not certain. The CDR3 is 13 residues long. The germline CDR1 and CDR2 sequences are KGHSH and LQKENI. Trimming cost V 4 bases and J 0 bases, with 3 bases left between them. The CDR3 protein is CASSQATNEKLFF. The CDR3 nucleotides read TGTGCCAGCTCACAGGCAACTAATGAAAAACTGTTTTTT.

For the CDR3, the DNA is TGTGCCAGCAGCCATACAGGGGGAGCCAAAAACATTCAGTACTTC. Translation gives CASSHTGGAKNIQYF. The chain carries TRBV7-9 and TRBJ2-4; the match to TRBD1 covers 8 bases. V shed 5 bases, J shed 0 bases, and the junction held 3 bases outside the gene matches. Germline V gives CDR1 SEHNR, CDR2 FQNEAQ (reference sequence). The CDR3 length is 15 residues.

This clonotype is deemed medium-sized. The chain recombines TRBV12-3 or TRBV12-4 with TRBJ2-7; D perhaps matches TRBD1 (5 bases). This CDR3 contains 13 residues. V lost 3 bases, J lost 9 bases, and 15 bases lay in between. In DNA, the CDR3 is TGTGCCAGCAGTTTCCTGCAGGGCTCTCGGCAGTACTTC. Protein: CASSFLQGSRQYF.

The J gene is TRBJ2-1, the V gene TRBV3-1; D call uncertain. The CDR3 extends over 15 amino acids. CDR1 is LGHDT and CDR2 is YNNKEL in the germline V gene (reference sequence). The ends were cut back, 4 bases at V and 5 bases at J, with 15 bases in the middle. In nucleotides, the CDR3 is TGTGCCAGCAGCCGTTTAGGTCAGCGAAACAATGAGCAGTTCTTC. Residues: CASSRLGQRNNEQFF.

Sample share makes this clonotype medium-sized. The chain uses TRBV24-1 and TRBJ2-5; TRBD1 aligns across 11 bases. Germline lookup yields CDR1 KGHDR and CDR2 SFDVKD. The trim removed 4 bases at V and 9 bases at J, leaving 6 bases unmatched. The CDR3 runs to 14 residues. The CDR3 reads CATSDLGQGAAQYF. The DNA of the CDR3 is TGTGCCACCAGTGACCTAGGACAGGGGGCGGCCCAGTACTTC.

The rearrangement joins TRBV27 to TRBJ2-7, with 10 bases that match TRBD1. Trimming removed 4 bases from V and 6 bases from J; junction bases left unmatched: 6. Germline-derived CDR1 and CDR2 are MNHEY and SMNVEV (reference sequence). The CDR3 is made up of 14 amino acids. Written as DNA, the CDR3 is TGTGCCAGCAGTTCTTGGACAGGGGGGGTCGAGCAGTACTTC. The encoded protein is CASSSWTGGVEQYF.

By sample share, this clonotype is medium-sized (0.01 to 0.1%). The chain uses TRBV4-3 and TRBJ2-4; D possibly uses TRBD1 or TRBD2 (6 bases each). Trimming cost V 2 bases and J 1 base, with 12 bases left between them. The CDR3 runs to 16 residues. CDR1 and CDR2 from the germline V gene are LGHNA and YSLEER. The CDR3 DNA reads TGCGCCAGCAGCCAACAAAGAGGGGGGGCCAAAAACATTCAGTACTTC. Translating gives CASSQQRGGAKNIQYF.

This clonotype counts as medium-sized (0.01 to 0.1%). The CDR3 reads CASSRDRLNTEAFF. CDR3 bases: TGCGCCAGCAGCCGGGACAGGTTAAACACTGAAGCTTTCTTT. V and J are TRBV5-1 and TRBJ1-1, with 8 bases aligning to TRBD1. The CDR3 spans 14 residues. Trimming removed 4 bases from V and 2 bases from J; junction bases left unmatched: 4. CDR1 SGHRS and CDR2 YFSETQ come from the germline V gene.

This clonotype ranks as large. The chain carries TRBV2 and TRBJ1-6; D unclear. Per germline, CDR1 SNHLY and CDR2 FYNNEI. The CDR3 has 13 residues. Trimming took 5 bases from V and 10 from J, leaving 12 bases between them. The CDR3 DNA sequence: TGTGCCAGCAGTTGGGTCCGGGGATCACCCCTCCACTTT. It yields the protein CASSWVRGSPLHF.

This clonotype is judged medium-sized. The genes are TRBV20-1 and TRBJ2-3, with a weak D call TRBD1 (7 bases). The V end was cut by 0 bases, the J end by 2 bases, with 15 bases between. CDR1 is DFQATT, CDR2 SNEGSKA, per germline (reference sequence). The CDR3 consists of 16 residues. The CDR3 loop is CSARDGRGVSTDTQYF. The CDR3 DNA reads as TGCAGTGCTAGAGATGGCAGGGGGGTATCCACAGATACGCAGTATTTT.

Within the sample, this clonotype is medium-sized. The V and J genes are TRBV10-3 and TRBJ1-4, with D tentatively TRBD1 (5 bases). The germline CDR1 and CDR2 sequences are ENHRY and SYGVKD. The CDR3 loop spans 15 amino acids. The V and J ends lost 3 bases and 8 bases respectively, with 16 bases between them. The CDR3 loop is CAISDPGPPGEKLFF. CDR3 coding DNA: TGTGCCATCAGTGACCCGGGGCCGCCCGGGGAAAAACTGTTTTTT.

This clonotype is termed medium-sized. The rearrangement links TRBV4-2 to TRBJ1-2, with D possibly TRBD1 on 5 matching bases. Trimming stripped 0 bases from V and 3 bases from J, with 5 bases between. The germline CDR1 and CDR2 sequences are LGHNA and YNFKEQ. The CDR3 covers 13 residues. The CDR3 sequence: CASSQEGDYGYTF. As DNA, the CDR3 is TGTGCCAGCAGCCAAGAGGGGGACTATGGCTACACCTTC.